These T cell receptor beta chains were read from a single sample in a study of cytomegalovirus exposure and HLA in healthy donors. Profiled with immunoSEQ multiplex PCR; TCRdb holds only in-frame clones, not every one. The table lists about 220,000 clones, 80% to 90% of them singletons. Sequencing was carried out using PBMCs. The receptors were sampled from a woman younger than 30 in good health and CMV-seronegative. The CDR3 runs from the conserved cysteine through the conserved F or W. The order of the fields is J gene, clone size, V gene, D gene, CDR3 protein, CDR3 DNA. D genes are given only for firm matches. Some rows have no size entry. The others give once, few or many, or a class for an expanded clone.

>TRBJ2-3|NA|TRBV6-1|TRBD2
CASSPTGGTDTQYF
TGTGCCAGCAGTCCAACGGGGGGGACAGATACGCAGTATTTT
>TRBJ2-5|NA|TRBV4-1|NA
CASSQDSDRYQETQYF
TGCGCCAGCAGCCAAGATTCTGACAGGTACCAAGAGACCCAGTACTTC
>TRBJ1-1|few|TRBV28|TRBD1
CASSPATGVNTEAFF
TGTGCCAGCAGTCCAGCCACAGGGGTGAACACTGAAGCTTTCTTT
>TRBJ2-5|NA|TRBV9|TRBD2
CASSVASGNGETQYF
TGTGCCAGCAGCGTGGCTAGCGGGAACGGTGAGACCCAGTACTTC
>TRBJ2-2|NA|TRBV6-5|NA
CASQRQDAPTGELFF
TGTGCCAGCCAGAGACAGGATGCCCCCACCGGGGAGCTGTTTTTT
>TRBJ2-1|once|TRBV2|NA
CATVGTAVGNEQFF
TGTGCCACGGTAGGGACTGCTGTCGGAAATGAGCAGTTCTTC
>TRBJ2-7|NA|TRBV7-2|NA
CASSLAGHIYEQYF
TGTGCCAGCAGCTTAGCGGGACACATCTACGAGCAGTACTTC
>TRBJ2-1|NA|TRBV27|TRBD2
CASRQGLAAYNEQFF
TGTGCCAGCAGGCAGGGACTAGCGGCGTACAATGAGCAGTTCTTC
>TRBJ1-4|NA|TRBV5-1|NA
CASSLAGGESEKLFF
TGCGCCAGCAGCTTGGCTGGGGGGGAAAGTGAAAAACTGTTTTTT
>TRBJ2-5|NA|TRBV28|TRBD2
CASKLAGKETQYF
TGTGCCAGCAAACTAGCGGGAAAAGAGACCCAGTACTTC
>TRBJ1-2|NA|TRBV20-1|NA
CSAPGLGGYTF
TGCAGTGCCCCAGGGTTAGGCGGCTACACCTTC
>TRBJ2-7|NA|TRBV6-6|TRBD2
CASRGLAVNYEQYF
TGTGCCAGCAGAGGACTAGCAGTTAATTACGAGCAGTACTTC
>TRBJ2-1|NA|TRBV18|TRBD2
CASSPNSAGGPLNEQFF
TGTGCCAGCTCACCGAATTCAGCGGGAGGGCCCCTAAATGAGCAGTTCTTC
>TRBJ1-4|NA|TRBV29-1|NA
CSVGRRATNEKLFF
TGCAGCGTTGGAAGGCGGGCAACTAATGAAAAACTGTTTTTT
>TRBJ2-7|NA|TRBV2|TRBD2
CASKTGLAGSYEQYF
TGTGCCAGCAAAACAGGACTAGCGGGATCCTACGAGCAGTACTTC
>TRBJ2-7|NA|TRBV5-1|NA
CASSSVVSYEQYF
TGCGCCAGCAGCTCGGTAGTCTCCTACGAGCAGTACTTC
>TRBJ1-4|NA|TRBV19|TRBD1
CASSRTGATNEKLFF
TGTGCCAGTAGTAGGACAGGGGCAACTAATGAAAAACTGTTTTTT
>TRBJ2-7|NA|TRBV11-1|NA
CASSLVGSGDYEQYF
TGTGCCAGCAGCTTAGTTGGGTCCGGGGACTACGAGCAGTACTTC
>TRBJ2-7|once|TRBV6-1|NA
CASRPGVTTYEQYF
TGTGCCAGCAGACCAGGGGTAACGACCTACGAGCAGTACTTC
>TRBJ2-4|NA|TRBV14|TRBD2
CASSRGLVPQAKNIQYF
TGTGCCAGCAGCCGAGGACTAGTCCCGCAAGCCAAAAACATTCAGTACTTC
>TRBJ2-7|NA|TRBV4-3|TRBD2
CASSQIAGSYEQYF
TGCGCCAGCAGCCAAATAGCGGGATCCTACGAGCAGTACTTC
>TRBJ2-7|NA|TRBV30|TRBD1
CAWSEGQGYEQYF
TGTGCCTGGAGTGAGGGACAGGGCTACGAGCAGTACTTC
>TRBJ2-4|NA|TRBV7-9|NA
CASSPQVAKNIQYF
TGTGCCAGCAGCCCACAGGTAGCCAAAAACATTCAGTACTTC
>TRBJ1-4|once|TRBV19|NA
CASRTLATNEKLFF
TGTGCCAGTAGGACCCTAGCGACTAATGAAAAACTGTTTTTT
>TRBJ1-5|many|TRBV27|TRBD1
CASRLIGQAANQPQHF
TGTGCCAGCAGGTTAATAGGACAGGCGGCCAATCAGCCCCAGCATTTT
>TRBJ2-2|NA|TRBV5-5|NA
CASSLSVNTGELFF
TGTGCCAGCAGCTTGTCCGTTAACACCGGGGAGCTGTTTTTT
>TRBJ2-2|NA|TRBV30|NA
CACEGTGELFF
TGTGCCTGCGAGGGCACCGGGGAGCTGTTTTTT
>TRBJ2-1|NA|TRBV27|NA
CASSLGLPLTDEQFF
TGTGCCAGCAGTTTAGGACTTCCCCTTACGGATGAGCAGTTCTTC
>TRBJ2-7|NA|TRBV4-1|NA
CASSQVLAVPYEQYF
TGCGCCAGCAGCCAAGTTTTGGCAGTTCCCTACGAGCAGTACTTC
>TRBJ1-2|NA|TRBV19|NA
CASNTQWSGGSYGYTF
TGTGCCAGTAATACCCAATGGTCCGGAGGAAGCTATGGCTACACCTTC
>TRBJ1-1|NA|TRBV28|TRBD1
CASNPQGTMNTEAFF
TGTGCCAGCAATCCACAGGGGACCATGAACACTGAAGCTTTCTTT
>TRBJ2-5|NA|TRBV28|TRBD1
CASSYRGQETQYF
TGTGCCAGCAGTTACAGGGGGCAAGAGACCCAGTACTTC
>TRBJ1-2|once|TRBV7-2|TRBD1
CASSLVVGDRAEGGYTF
TGTGCCAGCAGCTTAGTGGTAGGGGACAGGGCCGAGGGGGGCTACACCTTC
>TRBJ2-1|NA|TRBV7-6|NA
CASSPLSSRSHNEQFF
TGTGCCAGCAGCCCCCTCTCGAGTCGGTCCCACAATGAGCAGTTCTTC
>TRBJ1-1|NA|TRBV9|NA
CASSINAESLNTEAFF
TGTGCCAGCAGCATAAACGCCGAGAGCTTGAACACTGAAGCTTTCTTT
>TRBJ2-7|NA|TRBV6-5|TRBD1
CASGPGQGAYEQYF
TGTGCCTCAGGGCCGGGACAGGGGGCCTACGAGCAGTACTTC
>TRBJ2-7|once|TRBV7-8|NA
CASSQTRGDEQYF
TGTGCCAGCAGCCAGACCAGGGGGGACGAGCAGTACTTC
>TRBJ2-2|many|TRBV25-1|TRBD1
CASSEGTGDTGELFF
TGTGCCAGCAGTGAAGGGACAGGGGACACCGGGGAGCTGTTTTTT
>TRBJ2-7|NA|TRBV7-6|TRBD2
CASSLLAGDYYEQYF
TGTGCCAGCAGCTTACTAGCGGGAGACTACTACGAGCAGTACTTC
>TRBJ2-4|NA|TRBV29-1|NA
CSVDPGDKNIQYF
TGCAGCGTTGATCCAGGGGATAAAAACATTCAGTACTTC